This T cell receptor beta chain was captured in a study of beta chain features in type 1 diabetes. Expressed TCRB transcripts were sequenced because the entire RNA isolate underwent reverse transcription. The protocol was immunoSEQ multiplex PCR, while the TCRdb copy is restricted to in-frame clones and leaves out a portion. The profile shows fewer than 150,000 clones, 6% to 7.5% of them singletons. Only a few counts were recorded for this clone. The sequenced material came from central memory CD4+ T cells from blood. The clonotype comes from a woman aged 30 to 39 in good health.

DNA of the CDR3: TGCGCCAGCAGCCTTAGCTTGGCGGCTAGCACAGATACGCAGTATTTT. It codes for CASSLSLAASTDTQYF. The chain recombines TRBV4-3 with TRBJ2-3, with unresolved D. Trimming shortened V by 4 bases and J by 0 bases, and 14 bases separated the two germline ends. This CDR3 comprises 16 residues. The V gene's germline CDR1 is LGHNA and CDR2 YSLEER.